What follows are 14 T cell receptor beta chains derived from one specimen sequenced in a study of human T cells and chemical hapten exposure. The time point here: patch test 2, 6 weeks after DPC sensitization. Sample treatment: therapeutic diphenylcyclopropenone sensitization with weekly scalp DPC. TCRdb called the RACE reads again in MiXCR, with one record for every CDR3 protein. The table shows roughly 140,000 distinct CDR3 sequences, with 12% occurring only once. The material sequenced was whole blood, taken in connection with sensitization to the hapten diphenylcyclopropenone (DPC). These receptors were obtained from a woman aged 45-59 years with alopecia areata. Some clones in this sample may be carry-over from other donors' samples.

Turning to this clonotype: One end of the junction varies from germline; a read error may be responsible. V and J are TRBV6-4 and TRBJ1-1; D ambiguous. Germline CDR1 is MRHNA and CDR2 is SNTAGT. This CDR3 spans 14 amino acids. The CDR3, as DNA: TGTGCCAGCAGTAGCCTCCCGGGGAACACTGAAGCTTCCTTT. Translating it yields CASSSLPGNTEASF.

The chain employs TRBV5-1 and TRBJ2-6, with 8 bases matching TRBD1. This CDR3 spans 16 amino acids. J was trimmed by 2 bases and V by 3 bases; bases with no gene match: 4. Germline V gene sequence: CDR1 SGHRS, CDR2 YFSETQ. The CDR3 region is CASSSTGDPGANVLTF. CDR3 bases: TGCGCCAGCAGCTCGACAGGGGACCCTGGGGCCAACGTCCTGACTTTC. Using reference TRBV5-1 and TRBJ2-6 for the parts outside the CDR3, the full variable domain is KAGVTQTPRYLIKTRGQQVTLSCSPISGHRSVSWYQQTPGQGLQFLFEYFSETQRNKGNFPGRFSGRQFSNSRSEMNVSTLELGDSALYLCASSSTGDPGANVLTFGAGSRLTVL.

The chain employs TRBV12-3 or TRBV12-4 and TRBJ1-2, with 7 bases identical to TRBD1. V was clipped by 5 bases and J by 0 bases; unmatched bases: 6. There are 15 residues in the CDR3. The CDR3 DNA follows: TGTGCCAGCAGTGAATCGGACAGGCCTAACTATGGCTACACCTTC. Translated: CASSESDRPNYGYTF.

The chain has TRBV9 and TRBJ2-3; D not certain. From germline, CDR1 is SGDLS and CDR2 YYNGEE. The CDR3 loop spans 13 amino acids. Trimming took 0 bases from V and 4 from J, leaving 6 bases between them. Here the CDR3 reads CASSVVGSDTQYF. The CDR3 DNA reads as TGTGCCAGCAGCGTAGTGGGTTCAGATACGCAGTATTTT.

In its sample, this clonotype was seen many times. CDR3 nucleotide sequence: TGTGCCAGCCTTTTGGAGGGTGGCACTGAAGCTTTCTTT. Translating it yields CASLLEGGTEAFF. The chain uses TRBV6-5 and TRBJ1-1; the D is unclear. CDR3 length: 13 amino acids. Trimming took 8 bases from V and 4 from J, leaving 14 bases between them. Germline values: CDR1 MNHEY, CDR2 SVGAGI.

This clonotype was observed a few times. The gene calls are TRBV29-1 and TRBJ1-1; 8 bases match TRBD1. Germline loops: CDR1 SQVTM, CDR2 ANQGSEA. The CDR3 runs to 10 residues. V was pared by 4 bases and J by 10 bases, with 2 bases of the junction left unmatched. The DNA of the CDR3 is TGCAGCGTTGTCGACAGGGGAGCTTTCTTT. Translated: CSVVDRGAFF.

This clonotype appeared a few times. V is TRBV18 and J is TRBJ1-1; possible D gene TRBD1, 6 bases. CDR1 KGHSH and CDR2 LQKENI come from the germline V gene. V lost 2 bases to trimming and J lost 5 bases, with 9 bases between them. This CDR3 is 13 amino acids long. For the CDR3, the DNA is TGTGCCAGCTCACCAGGGACAAAGACTGAAGCTTTCTTT. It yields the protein CASSPGTKTEAFF.

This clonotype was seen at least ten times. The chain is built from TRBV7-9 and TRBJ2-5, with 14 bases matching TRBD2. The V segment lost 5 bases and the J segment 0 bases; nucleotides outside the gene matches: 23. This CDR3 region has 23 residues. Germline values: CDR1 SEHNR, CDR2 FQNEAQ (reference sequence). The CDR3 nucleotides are TGTGCCAGCAGCCTTAGGGGGACAGGGGGCTGGACTAGCGGGAGGCCTTACCAAGAGACCCAGTACTTC. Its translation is CASSLRGTGGWTSGRPYQETQYF.

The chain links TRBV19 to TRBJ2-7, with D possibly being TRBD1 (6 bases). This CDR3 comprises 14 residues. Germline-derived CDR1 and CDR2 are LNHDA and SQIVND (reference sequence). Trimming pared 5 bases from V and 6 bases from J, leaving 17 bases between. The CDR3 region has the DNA TGTGCCAGTAGTGTGCTGGGACATGGCTCCGAGCAGTACTTC. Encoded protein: CASSVLGHGSEQYF.

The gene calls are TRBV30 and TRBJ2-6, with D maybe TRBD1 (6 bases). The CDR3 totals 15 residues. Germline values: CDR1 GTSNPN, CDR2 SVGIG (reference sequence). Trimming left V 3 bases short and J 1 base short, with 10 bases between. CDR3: CAWRVTGSGANVLTF. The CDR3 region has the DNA TGTGCCTGGAGGGTAACAGGGTCTGGGGCCAACGTCCTGACTTTC. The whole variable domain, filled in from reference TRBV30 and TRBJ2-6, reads SQTIHQWPATLVQPVGSPLSLECTVEGTSNPNLYWYRQAAGRGLQLLFYSVGIGQISSEVPQNLSASRPQDRQFILSSKKLLLSDSGFYLCAWRVTGSGANVLTFGAGSRLTVL.

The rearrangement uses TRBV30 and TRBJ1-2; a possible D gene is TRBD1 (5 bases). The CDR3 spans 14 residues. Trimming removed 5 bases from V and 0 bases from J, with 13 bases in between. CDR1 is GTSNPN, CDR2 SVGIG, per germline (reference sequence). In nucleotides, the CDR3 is TGTGCCTGGGCGGACGGGGACGCTAACTATGGCTACACCTTC. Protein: CAWADGDANYGYTF. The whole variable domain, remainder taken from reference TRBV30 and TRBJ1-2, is SQTIHQWPATLVQPVGSPLSLECTVEGTSNPNLYWYRQAAGRGLQLLFYSVGIGQISSEVPQNLSASRPQDRQFILSSKKLLLSDSGFYLCAWADGDANYGYTFGSGTRLTVV.

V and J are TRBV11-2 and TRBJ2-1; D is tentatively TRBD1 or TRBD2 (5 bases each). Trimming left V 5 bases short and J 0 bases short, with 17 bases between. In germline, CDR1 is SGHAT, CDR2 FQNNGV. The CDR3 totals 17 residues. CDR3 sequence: CASSGALRDGSYNEQFF. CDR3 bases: TGTGCCAGCAGCGGCGCCCTTAGGGACGGCTCCTACAATGAGCAGTTCTTC. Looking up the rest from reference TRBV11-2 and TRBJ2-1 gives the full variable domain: EAGVAQSPRYKIIEKRQSVAFWCNPISGHATLYWYQQILGQGPKLLIQFQNNGVVDDSQLPKDRFSAERLKGVDSTLKIQPAKLEDSAVYLCASSGALRDGSYNEQFFGPGTRLTVL.

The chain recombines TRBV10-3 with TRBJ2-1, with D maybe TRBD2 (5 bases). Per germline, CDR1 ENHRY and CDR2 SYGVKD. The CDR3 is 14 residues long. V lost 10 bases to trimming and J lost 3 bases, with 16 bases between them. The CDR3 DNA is TGTGCCACCACTAGAGGCGCTGACTACAATGAGCAGTTCTTC. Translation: CATTRGADYNEQFF.

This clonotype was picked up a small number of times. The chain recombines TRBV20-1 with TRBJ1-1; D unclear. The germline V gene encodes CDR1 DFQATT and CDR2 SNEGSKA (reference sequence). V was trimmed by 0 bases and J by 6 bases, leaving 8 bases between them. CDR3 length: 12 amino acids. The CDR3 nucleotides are TGCAGTGCTAGAGAAGGCCGACCTGAAGCTTTCTTT. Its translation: CSAREGRPEAFF.